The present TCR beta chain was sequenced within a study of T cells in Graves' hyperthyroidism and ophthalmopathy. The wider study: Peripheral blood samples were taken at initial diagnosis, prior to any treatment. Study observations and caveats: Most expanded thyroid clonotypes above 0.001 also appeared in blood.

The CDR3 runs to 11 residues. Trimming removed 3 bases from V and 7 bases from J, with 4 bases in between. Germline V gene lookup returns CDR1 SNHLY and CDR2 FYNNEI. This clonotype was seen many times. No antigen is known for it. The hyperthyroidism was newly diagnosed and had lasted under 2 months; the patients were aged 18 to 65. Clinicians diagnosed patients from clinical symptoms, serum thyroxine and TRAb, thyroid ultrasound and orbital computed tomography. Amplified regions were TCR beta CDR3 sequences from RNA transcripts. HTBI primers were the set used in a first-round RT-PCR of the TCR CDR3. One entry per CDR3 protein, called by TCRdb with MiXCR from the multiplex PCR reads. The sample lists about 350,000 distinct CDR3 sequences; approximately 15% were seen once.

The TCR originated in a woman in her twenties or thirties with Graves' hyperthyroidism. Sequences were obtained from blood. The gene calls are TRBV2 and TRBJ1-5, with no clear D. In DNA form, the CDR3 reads TGTGCCAGCAGTGATGGCCAGCCCCAGCATTTT. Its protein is CASSDGQPQHF.